This TCR beta chain came from a study of neurological immune-mediated disorders. The sample holds a few counts of this clonotype. Antigen unknown. V lost 0 bases and J lost 0, with 12 bases in between. This CDR3 region has 16 residues. Germline V gene lookup returns CDR1 LGHDT and CDR2 YNNKEL (reference sequence). By 5'RACE with 10-nucleotide random UMIs, the cDNA was made. TCRdb re-derived calls from the 5' RACE reads in MiXCR, one entry per CDR3 protein. The repertoire holds tens of thousands of distinct CDR3 sequences, with approximately 10% as singletons. Study conclusions and caveats: None of the CDR3 amino acid sequences found in expanded clones was shared across subjects. This suggests that the TCR-beta repertoires were private in all groups.

The receptor's source is a woman aged 25 to 39 with HTLV-1-associated myelopathy (HAM/TSP). Sequencing input: PBMCs. The V gene is TRBV3-1, the J gene TRBJ2-7; D possibly uses TRBD1 or TRBD2 (5 bases each). CDR3 nucleotides: TGTGCCAGCAGCCAAGATCGGGCAGGGAGCTCCTACGAGCAGTACTTC. It is translated as CASSQDRAGSSYEQYF.